This T cell receptor (beta chain) stems from a study of OX40 agonist ivuxolimab in advanced cancers. General study points: On average, CD8+ T cells showed a greater number of expanded clones than CD4+.

Worth noting for this clone: Antigen unknown.

Measured with immunoSEQ multiplex PCR; TCRdb has only the in-frame clones, and not every one. This table holds about 100,000 clones, 80% to 95% found once. This specimen consisted of CD4+ or CD8+ T cells sorted from blood, obtained in a trial of the OX40 agonist ivuxolimab. This clonotype was sampled from an adult with an advanced solid tumor such as melanoma, head and neck, liver or kidney cancer.

CDR3 nucleotides: TGTGCCAGCAGAGGAAGAGGGGCTACCTCCTACAATGAGCAGTTCTTC. It specifies CASRGRGATSYNEQFF. The chain has TRBV7-2 and TRBJ2-1, with D tentatively TRBD1 or TRBD2 (5 bases each). Trimming shortened V by 6 bases and J by 0 bases, and 15 bases separated the two germline ends. CDR3 length: 16 amino acids. Germline V gene data show CDR1 as SGHTA and CDR2 as FQGNSA.